These T cell receptor beta chains were read from a single sample in a study of cytomegalovirus exposure and HLA in healthy donors. The protocol was immunoSEQ multiplex PCR, while the TCRdb copy is restricted to in-frame clones and leaves out a portion. Altogether approximately 90,000 clones are present, roughly 75% being singletons, with the ten largest covering 2.2%. Sequenced input: PBMCs. The receptors were gathered from a middle-aged man in good health and CMV-seronegative. CDR3s include the opening cysteine and the closing phenylalanine or tryptophan. Fields, in order: D gene, V gene, J gene, clone size, CDR3 protein, CDR3 DNA. A D gene is named only where the DNA matches it firmly. Clone size is stated in some rows and not others, as once, few, many or a class when expanded.

D gene: -
V gene: TRBV5-1
J gene: TRBJ2-5
clone size: -
CDR3 protein: CASSRENPRGQETQYF
CDR3 DNA: TGCGCCAGCAGCCGGGAGAACCCGAGGGGACAAGAGACCCAGTACTTC

D gene: -
V gene: TRBV6-6
J gene: TRBJ1-5
clone size: -
CDR3 protein: CASSYRAGNQPQHF
CDR3 DNA: TGTGCCAGCAGTTACAGGGCAGGGAATCAGCCCCAGCATTTT

D gene: TRBD1
V gene: TRBV4-1
J gene: TRBJ1-5
clone size: -
CDR3 protein: CASSPTGQGPLEPQHF
CDR3 DNA: TGCGCCAGCAGCCCTACAGGACAGGGGCCTTTAGAACCCCAGCATTTT

D gene: -
V gene: TRBV7-9
J gene: TRBJ1-4
clone size: once
CDR3 protein: CASSRTGNNEKLFF
CDR3 DNA: TGTGCCAGCAGCCGAACAGGGAACAATGAAAAACTGTTTTTT

D gene: -
V gene: TRBV28
J gene: TRBJ1-2
clone size: few
CDR3 protein: CASSPQTGIGGGYTF
CDR3 DNA: TGTGCCAGCAGTCCCCAAACAGGGATAGGCGGAGGCTACACCTTC

D gene: TRBD1
V gene: TRBV11-1
J gene: TRBJ2-7
clone size: -
CDR3 protein: CASSGQGPNSYEQYF
CDR3 DNA: TGTGCCAGCAGCGGACAGGGGCCAAACTCCTACGAGCAGTACTTC

D gene: TRBD1
V gene: TRBV5-6
J gene: TRBJ1-1
clone size: few
CDR3 protein: CASSRGTGSGAFF
CDR3 DNA: TGTGCCAGCAGCCGTGGGACAGGGTCGGGAGCTTTCTTT

D gene: TRBD1
V gene: TRBV30
J gene: TRBJ2-2
clone size: -
CDR3 protein: CAWSGLDRAAGELFF
CDR3 DNA: TGTGCCTGGAGTGGATTAGACAGGGCGGCCGGGGAGCTGTTTTTT

D gene: TRBD1
V gene: TRBV6-5
J gene: TRBJ1-2
clone size: once
CDR3 protein: CASRRQGAHGYTF
CDR3 DNA: TGTGCCAGCAGGAGACAGGGGGCGCATGGCTACACCTTC

D gene: -
V gene: TRBV10-3
J gene: TRBJ2-7
clone size: -
CDR3 protein: CAINQDPGFNEQYF
CDR3 DNA: TGTGCCATCAACCAAGATCCGGGGTTCAACGAGCAGTACTTC

D gene: TRBD1
V gene: TRBV28
J gene: TRBJ1-5
clone size: -
CDR3 protein: CAIDRDSNQPQHF
CDR3 DNA: TGTGCCATCGACAGGGATAGCAATCAGCCCCAGCATTTT

D gene: -
V gene: TRBV6-5
J gene: TRBJ2-7
clone size: -
CDR3 protein: CASSHREREQYF
CDR3 DNA: TGTGCCAGCAGTCACCGGGAGCGCGAGCAGTACTTC

D gene: TRBD1
V gene: TRBV5-1
J gene: TRBJ1-6
clone size: few
CDR3 protein: CASSWTGLYNSPLHF
CDR3 DNA: TGCGCCAGCAGCTGGACAGGACTCTACAATTCACCCCTCCACTTT